The 9 T cell receptor beta chains in this list originate from one sample, sequenced in a study of cytomegalovirus exposure and HLA in healthy donors. PCR employed 60 Vbeta and 13 Jbeta primers. Sequenced by immunoSEQ multiplex PCR; TCRdb stores in-frame clones only, minus some. The table has some 150,000 clones, 77% seen once. The sample taken for sequencing was PBMCs. Source of these receptors: a male donor in good health and CMV-seronegative.

The chain links TRBV27 to TRBJ2-7; 8 bases match TRBD1. This CDR3 spans 16 amino acids. Germline-derived CDR1 and CDR2 are MNHEY and SMNVEV (reference sequence). Trimming cost V 5 bases and J 2 bases; bases outside gene matches: 11. In DNA form, the CDR3 reads TGTGCCAGCAGTCTCTCCGGGACAGGAAAACCCTACGAGCAGTACTTC. This encodes CASSLSGTGKPYEQYF.

V is TRBV29-1 and J is TRBJ1-1; D is ambiguous. V was shortened by 5 bases and J by 9 bases, with 10 bases between the two germline ends. The CDR3 runs to 10 residues. Germline V gives CDR1 SQVTM, CDR2 ANQGSEA. The CDR3: CSVSSAKAFF. CDR3 nucleotide sequence: TGCAGCGTTTCTTCAGCGAAAGCTTTCTTT.

The CDR3 DNA follows: TGCAGCGTTGACCATGCCGAGGGAAGTTGGACCCAGTACTTC. This translates into CSVDHAEGSWTQYF. V is TRBV29-1 and J is TRBJ2-5, with a tentative D call TRBD2 (5 bases). The CDR3 consists of 14 residues. Per germline, CDR1 SQVTM and CDR2 ANQGSEA. With 3 bases removed from V and 7 bases from J, the gap between germline ends came to 18 bases.

Concerning this clone: The limits of the CDR3 on the DNA are not certain, so only TCRdb's listed CDR3 is given. This sequence joins TRBV4-2 and TRBJ2-5; the table calls TRBD2, which could not be checked here. Looked up from germline, CDR1 is LGHNA and CDR2 is YNFKEQ. 14 amino acids form the CDR3, both terminal residues included. CDR3 residues: CASSQVGPGTRGNF.

The chain couples TRBV19 to TRBJ1-1; 12 positions match TRBD1. V was clipped by 5 bases and J by 6 bases; unmatched bases: 1. The CDR3 is 13 amino acids. The germline V gene has CDR1 LNHDA and CDR2 SQIVND (reference sequence). In nucleotides, the CDR3 is TGTGCCAGTAGTGGGACAGGGGGCTCTGAAGCTTTCTTT. It encodes CASSGTGGSEAFF. Based on the CDR3 plus reference TRBV19 and TRBJ1-1, the full variable domain is DGGITQSPKYLFRKEGQNVTLSCEQNLNHDAMYWYRQDPGQGLRLIYYSQIVNDFQKGDIAEGYSVSREKKESFPLTVTSAQKNPTAFYLCASSGTGGSEAFFGQGTRLTVV.

V is TRBV5-1 and J is TRBJ1-1; 11 nucleotides agree with TRBD1. CDR1 SGHRS and CDR2 YFSETQ come from the germline V gene. This CDR3 is built from 15 residues. With 4 bases clipped from V and 1 base from J, the junction kept 3 bases outside the gene matches. CDR3 residues: CASSGQGAPNTEAFF. The CDR3 nucleotides read TGCGCCAGCAGCGGACAGGGGGCACCGAACACTGAAGCTTTCTTT.

CDR3 bases: TGTGCCAGCAGATTCCCTCGAGAGACCCAGTACTTC. It codes for CASRFPRETQYF. This rearrangement joins TRBV6-6 to TRBJ2-5, with no clear D. Germline V gene lookup returns CDR1 MNHNY and CDR2 SVGAGI (reference sequence). The ends were cut back, 6 bases at V and 4 bases at J, with 9 bases in the middle. The CDR3 loop spans 12 amino acids.

The V call is TRBV6-1, the J call TRBJ2-1; D uncertain. Trimming shortened V by 4 bases and J by 6 bases, and 10 bases separated the two germline ends. CDR1 is MNHNS and CDR2 is SASEGT in the germline V gene. The CDR3 has 13 residues. Here the CDR3 reads CASSVAESNEQFF. The CDR3 coding sequence is TGTGCCAGCAGTGTGGCGGAAAGCAATGAGCAGTTCTTC.

The CDR3 region is CASSRGPYEQYF. The DNA of the CDR3 is TGTGCCAGCAGCAGGGGGCCCTACGAGCAGTACTTC. This sequence joins TRBV25-1 and TRBJ2-7, with 8 bases aligning to TRBD1. With 6 bases clipped from V and 2 bases from J, the junction kept 0 bases outside the gene matches. This CDR3 region has 12 residues. The germline CDR1 and CDR2 sequences are MGHDK and SYGVNS.